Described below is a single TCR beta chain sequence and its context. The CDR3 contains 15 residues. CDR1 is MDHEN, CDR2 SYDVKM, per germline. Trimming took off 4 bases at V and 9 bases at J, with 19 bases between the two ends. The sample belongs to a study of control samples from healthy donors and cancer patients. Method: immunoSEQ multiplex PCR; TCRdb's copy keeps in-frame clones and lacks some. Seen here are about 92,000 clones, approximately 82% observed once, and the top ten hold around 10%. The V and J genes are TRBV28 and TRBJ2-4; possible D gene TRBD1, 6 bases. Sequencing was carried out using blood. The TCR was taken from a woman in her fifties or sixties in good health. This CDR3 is CASSSTGSKGVIQYF. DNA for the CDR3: TGTGCCAGCAGTTCTACAGGGAGTAAAGGTGTCATTCAGTACTTC.